Listed here are 25 T cell receptor beta chains from one sample, sequenced in a study of cytomegalovirus exposure and HLA in healthy donors (dated by TCRdb to 2016 to 2017). The library was made by the immunoSEQ multiplex PCR assay. The multiplex PCR relied on a mix of 60 forward primers for TCR Vbeta segments and 13 reverse primers for TCR Jbeta segments. The table was pulled from immuneACCESS by TCRdb, which kept in-frame rearrangements only. Such tables lose some clones; where checked, under half of the loss comes from unresolved V genes, and the rest has no known cause. In all, the sample holds more than 75,000 clones, and around 79% of those were seen once. The ten largest clones capture approximately 2.4% of the sample. Sample: PBMCs. The source of these receptors is a man aged 25-45 years in good health and CMV-seronegative.

The J gene is TRBJ2-7, the V gene TRBV28; 11 bases are a match to TRBD1. With V trimmed by 8 bases and J by 7 bases, 10 bases remained unmatched. This CDR3 is 14 amino acids long. Germline V CDR1 and CDR2: MDHEN, SYDVKM. CDR3 residues: CASSGTGGWGEQYF. In DNA, the CDR3 is TGTGCCAGCTCCGGGACAGGGGGTTGGGGGGAGCAGTACTTC.

This rearrangement joins TRBV9 to TRBJ2-1; 9 bases align to TRBD2. The CDR3 extends over 19 amino acids. J gave up 0 bases and V 3 bases, and 13 bases lay outside the gene matches. Germline CDR1 and CDR2: SGDLS and YYNGEE. CDR3 DNA sequence: TGTGCCAGCAGCGCCCTAGCGGGGTTATCATCAAGCTCCTACAATGAGCAGTTCTTC. Translated: CASSALAGLSSSSYNEQFF.

This clone was seen only once. This chain uses TRBV7-9 with TRBJ2-7; TRBD2 might be the D (5 bases). The ends were cut back, 1 base at V and 5 bases at J, with 12 bases in the middle. Germline V CDR1 and CDR2: SEHNR, FQNEAQ (reference sequence). CDR3 size: 14 residues. The CDR3 bases are TGTGCCAGCAGCTTAGGATCGGGGATCCACGAGCAGTACTTC. Amino acids: CASSLGSGIHEQYF.

The J gene is TRBJ1-5, the V gene TRBV7-2; 7 nucleotides agree with TRBD1. CDR1 and CDR2 from the germline V gene are SGHTA and FQGNSA. The CDR3 consists of 15 residues. V trimming: 5 bases; J trimming: 0 bases; junction bases outside the gene matches: 4. The chain's CDR3 is CASSPDRASNQPQHF. The DNA for the CDR3 is TGTGCCAGCAGCCCCGACAGGGCTAGCAATCAGCCCCAGCATTTT.

This chain uses TRBV6-1 with TRBJ2-2; possible D gene TRBD2, 5 bases. The CDR3 runs 14 residues. With 1 base removed from V and 4 bases from J, the gap between germline ends came to 7 bases. Germline CDR1 MNHNS, CDR2 SASEGT. The chain's CDR3 is CASSEVRGTGELFF. CDR3 nucleotides: TGTGCCAGCAGTGAAGTCCGGGGCACCGGGGAGCTGTTTTTT.

The J gene is TRBJ1-6, the V gene TRBV30; D perhaps matches TRBD1 (6 bases). This CDR3 contains 14 residues. The V end lost 1 base, the J end lost 7 bases, and 11 bases lay between the germline ends. Germline CDR1 reads GTSNPN; CDR2 reads SVGIG (reference sequence). The CDR3 DNA is TGTGCCTGGAGTGAGGGGGAGCTAAATTCACCCCTCCACTTT. Protein product: CAWSEGELNSPLHF.

The chain uses TRBV7-2 and TRBJ1-1; D gene unclear. Trimming removed 0 bases from V and 0 bases from J, with 8 bases in between. The CDR3 length is 15 residues. The germline V gene has CDR1 SGHTA and CDR2 FQGNSA. CDR3 loop: CASSLAGRMNTEAFF. The CDR3 nucleotides are TGTGCCAGCAGCTTAGCAGGGAGAATGAACACTGAAGCTTTCTTT.

The chain couples TRBV7-3 to TRBJ1-1; 8 bases agree with TRBD1. CDR1 is SGHTA, CDR2 FQGTGA, per germline. The CDR3 totals 15 residues. The junction had 10 bases not matched to a gene; V was cut back by 5 bases and J by 5 bases. The CDR3 nucleotides are TGTGCCAGCAGCGCCTCCCAGGGGGCAGTTACTGAAGCTTTCTTT. As protein: CASSASQGAVTEAFF.

The chain combines TRBV14 with TRBJ2-5; 7 nucleotides agree with TRBD1. This CDR3 spans 13 amino acids. Germline V gene lookup returns CDR1 SGHDN and CDR2 FVKESK. The V gene end was trimmed by 6 bases and the J gene end by 4 bases; junction bases not matched to a gene: 5. CDR3 sequence reads: CASREQGRETQYF. CDR3 in DNA: TGTGCCAGCAGGGAACAGGGGCGAGAGACCCAGTACTTC.

The rearrangement uses TRBV19 and TRBJ2-3; 12 bases are a match to TRBD1. V shed 6 bases, J shed 6 bases, and the junction held 7 bases outside the gene matches. The CDR3 is made up of 15 amino acids. Looked up from germline, CDR1 is LNHDA and CDR2 is SQIVND (reference sequence). In nucleotides, the CDR3 is TGTGCCAGTAGCCCCGGGACAGGGGGCCTCGATACGCAGTATTTT. Translated: CASSPGTGGLDTQYF.

This chain links TRBV19 with TRBJ1-2, with D possibly being TRBD1 (5 bases). This CDR3 region has 15 residues. Germline V gene lookup returns CDR1 LNHDA and CDR2 SQIVND (reference sequence). Trimming stripped 3 bases from V and 1 base from J, with 12 bases between. Here the CDR3 reads CASSIDLDSNYGYTF. In DNA form, the CDR3 reads TGTGCCAGTAGTATCGACCTAGACAGTAACTATGGCTACACCTTC. Combining the CDR3 with reference TRBV19 and TRBJ1-2 gives the whole variable domain DGGITQSPKYLFRKEGQNVTLSCEQNLNHDAMYWYRQDPGQGLRLIYYSQIVNDFQKGDIAEGYSVSREKKESFPLTVTSAQKNPTAFYLCASSIDLDSNYGYTFGSGTRLTVV.

V and J are TRBV4-3 and TRBJ1-1; no definite D call. The CDR3 has 14 residues. Germline-derived CDR1 and CDR2 are LGHNA and YSLEER. The V gene lost 1 base and the J gene lost 1 base, with 7 bases spanning the gap. The CDR3 DNA reads as TGCGCCAGCAGCCAAGGGCAGCGGAACACTGAAGCTTTCTTT. It specifies CASSQGQRNTEAFF.

The V gene is TRBV7-2, the J gene TRBJ2-7; the match to TRBD2 covers 14 bases. Trimming removed 5 bases from V and 11 bases from J; junction bases left unmatched: 11. This CDR3 spans 15 amino acids. Germline V lookup: CDR1 SGHTA, CDR2 FQGNSA. The CDR3, as DNA: TGTGCCAGCAGCCAAGATTGGACTAGCGGGAGGATGGAGTACTTC. It specifies CASSQDWTSGRMEYF.

The V call is TRBV7-8, the J call TRBJ2-7, with 8 bases identical to TRBD1. The CDR3 has 14 amino acids. V lost 5 bases, J lost 6 bases, and 9 bases stayed unmatched. The germline CDR1 and CDR2 sequences are SGHVS and FQNEAQ. The CDR3 region is CASSQEAGGSEQYF. CDR3 DNA: TGTGCCAGCAGCCAAGAAGCAGGGGGCAGCGAGCAGTACTTC.

The chain uses TRBV19 and TRBJ1-6; 7 bases are shared with TRBD1. This CDR3 has 14 amino acids. Trimming cost V 5 bases and J 9 bases; bases outside gene matches: 7. Germline lookup yields CDR1 LNHDA and CDR2 SQIVND (reference sequence). CDR3 loop: CASSLRQGVSPLHF. The CDR3 nucleotides are TGTGCCAGTAGTTTGAGACAGGGTGTTTCACCCCTCCACTTT.

The chain employs TRBV6-6 and TRBJ1-4; 9 bases fit TRBD1. This CDR3 is built from 14 residues. The V gene's germline CDR1 is MNHNY and CDR2 SVGAGI (reference sequence). Trimming at V came to 6 bases and at J to 7 bases, leaving 6 bases not matched to a gene. The CDR3, as DNA: TGTGCCAGCAGCCCACAGGGGGCGCTTGAAAAACTGTTTTTT. It is translated as CASSPQGALEKLFF.

CDR3 sequence reads: CASSVPNSKIHGYTF. Here the CDR3 DNA reads TGTGCCAGCAGTGTCCCGAATTCTAAAATCCATGGCTACACCTTC. V and J are TRBV2 and TRBJ1-2; D unclear. Trimming removed 4 bases at V and 6 bases at J, with 18 bases between. This CDR3 has 15 residues. The germline CDR1 and CDR2 sequences are SNHLY and FYNNEI.

The CDR3 spells CASSLEGPGAQYF. Written as DNA, the CDR3 is TGTGCCAGCAGCTTAGAGGGGCCAGGGGCCCAGTACTTC. V and J are TRBV11-2 and TRBJ2-5; perhaps TRBD1 as D (6 bases). Germline loops: CDR1 SGHAT, CDR2 FQNNGV. Trimming removed 0 bases at V and 9 bases at J, with 11 bases between. This CDR3 region has 13 residues. The full variable domain, rest sourced from reference TRBV11-2 and TRBJ2-5, is EAGVAQSPRYKIIEKRQSVAFWCNPISGHATLYWYQQILGQGPKLLIQFQNNGVVDDSQLPKDRFSAERLKGVDSTLKIQPAKLEDSAVYLCASSLEGPGAQYFGPGTRLLVL.

This chain uses TRBV30 with TRBJ2-7; 8 bases fit TRBD2. Germline CDR1 and CDR2: GTSNPN and SVGIG (reference sequence). The CDR3 has 15 residues. Unmatched junction bases numbered 10, after V lost 3 bases and J lost 3 bases. DNA for the CDR3: TGTGCCTGGAGACGGGGAGTCGGGGGGGGCTACGAGCAGTACTTC. Translation gives CAWRRGVGGGYEQYF.

The V call is TRBV4-3, the J call TRBJ2-1; D call uncertain. The CDR3 extends over 13 amino acids. Germline CDR1 and CDR2: LGHNA and YSLEER. Between the trimmed V and J ends, which lost 1 base and 5 bases, there was a span of 6 bases. CDR3 bases: TGCGCCAGCAGCCAAGTCAGAAACAATGAGCAGTTCTTC. Translation gives CASSQVRNNEQFF.

The J gene is TRBJ1-5, the V gene TRBV9; 7 positions agree with TRBD1. V was clipped by 2 bases and J by 7 bases; unmatched bases: 6. CDR1 SGDLS and CDR2 YYNGEE come from the germline V gene. The CDR3 totals 14 residues. DNA for the CDR3: TGTGCCAGCAGCGTGGGGACAGTTTCGCAGCCCCAGCATTTT. This sequence encodes CASSVGTVSQPQHF.

J is TRBJ2-3 and V is TRBV7-6; 8 bases align to TRBD1. There are 15 residues in the CDR3. After removal of 5 bases from V and 6 bases from J, the junction contained 10 bases not matched to a gene. From germline, CDR1 is SGHVS and CDR2 FNYEAQ. DNA for the CDR3: TGTGCCAGCAGCCTTAACCCGAGACAGGGGGATACGCAGTATTTT. This codes for CASSLNPRQGDTQYF.

The chain is built from TRBV29-1 and TRBJ2-3, with D maybe TRBD1 (7 bases). CDR3 length: 15 residues. Trimming left V 5 bases short and J 1 base short, with 16 bases between. CDR1 is SQVTM and CDR2 is ANQGSEA in the germline V gene. CDR3 loop: CSVRLQGGGTDTQYF. The CDR3 DNA is TGCAGCGTTAGACTCCAGGGGGGTGGCACAGATACGCAGTATTTT.

The rearrangement uses TRBV4-2 and TRBJ1-1; D uncertain. This CDR3 comprises 16 residues. CDR1 is LGHNA and CDR2 is YNFKEQ in the germline V gene. V lost 4 bases and J lost 5, with 20 bases in between. CDR3 in DNA: TGTGCCAGCAGCCTGAACACGGCCTCCCTGAGGACTGAAGCTTTCTTT. This sequence encodes CASSLNTASLRTEAFF.

This chain links TRBV30 with TRBJ2-1, with 7 bases matching TRBD1. This CDR3 contains 14 residues. V lost 6 bases and J lost 7; bases outside the gene matches: 12. Germline V CDR1 and CDR2: GTSNPN, SVGIG (reference sequence). The CDR3 coding sequence is TGTGCCTGTTTCCCGGGGCGACAGGGTAATGAGCAGTTCTTC. It codes for CACFPGRQGNEQFF.